This entry describes one T cell receptor (beta chain). This clone has more than one count but fewer than ten. Its binding antigen is unknown. Base qualities are not at hand, and no much larger clone is one base apart. Receptors were amplified or captured by the immunoSEQ multiplex PCR assay. The table comes from immuneACCESS by way of TCRdb, which keeps in-frame sequences with V and J called. Part of the clones is missing from these tables; in studies checked, under half for an unresolved V gene and the rest for unknown reasons. The table for this sample lists some 9,100 clones; about 67% of them were counted only once. Around a fifth of the sample is in the top ten clones. Measured from the cysteine to the phenylalanine, the CDR3 is 18 residues long. Only the CDR3 DNA stays, 54 bases, in frame from base 1. These data belong to a study of T cells after somatic rescue of genetic block (TCRdb year 2020). Regarding the research as a whole: The study assessed how robust, over the long term, a T-cell system was when the system had developed through somatic rescue of a genetic block in T-cell development.

This clonotype originated in a boy between 5 and 17 years old. The sequencing sample was made of peripheral blood mononuclear cells (PBMCs). The chain is encoded by TRBV21-1 joined to TRBJ2-2; the tabulated D call, TRBD2, remains unverified against the DNA. TRBV21-1 is described as a pseudogene. The nucleotide sequence reads TGTGCCAGCAGCAAAAGGGCCCGAGTAGCGGGAGTCACCGGGGAGCTGTTTTTT. The translation is CASSKRARVAGVTGELFF.